This T cell receptor (beta chain) was obtained from a study of blood T cell repertoires in COVID-19. Study-level background: Spain, Italy and the United States supplied samples that represented acute and convalescent COVID-19. The cDNA or gDNA used as material had been derived from T cells, B-cell-depleted T cells, or PBMCs.

Losses at the gene ends were 5 bases for V and 2 bases for J; bases not matched to a gene: 3. The germline V gene encodes CDR1 MNHEY and CDR2 SMNVEV (reference sequence). The CDR3 extends over 15 amino acids. A Seattle source enrolled patients during active infection and followed them longitudinally. In the authors' workflow: Reference gene primer amplification gave estimated nucleated cell counts. Produced via immunoSEQ multiplex PCR; TCRdb's table is partial and in-frame only. V and J calls plus clone size are reproduced from that table; the DNA served to infer D and trimming. The table has under 85,000 clones, around 83% seen once.

Sequenced material: peripheral blood. The origin of this receptor is a man aged 30 to 45 with COVID-19, enrolled during active disease. The chain joins TRBV27 to TRBJ2-6; TRBD1 agrees at 7 bases. The CDR3 DNA reads TGTGCCAGCAGTCAAGGGGGCGCTGGGGCCAACGTCCTGACTTTC. It translates to CASSQGGAGANVLTF.